The TCR beta chain under discussion was sequenced for a study of blood T cell repertoires in COVID-19. TCRdb's table, derived via immunoSEQ multiplex PCR, lists solely in-frame clones and lacks some. The data contain 200,000 to 300,000 clones, more than 70% of them singletons. CDR3 length: 16 residues. Trimming pared 1 base from V and 2 bases from J, leaving 15 bases between. Germline CDR1 reads GTSNPN; CDR2 reads SVGIG (reference sequence). The V call is TRBV30, the J call TRBJ1-3; a weak D match, TRBD1 (6 bases). The sample comprised PBMCs or T cells enriched from blood (not recorded which). The source of this sequence is a woman between 40 and 50 years old with acute COVID-19. CDR3 sequence: CAWSGSGTLAGNTIYF. DNA for the CDR3: TGTGCCTGGAGTGGATCCGGGACACTTGCTGGAAACACCATATATTTT.